The rows below give T cell receptor beta chains drawn from one sample of a study of OX40 agonist ivuxolimab in advanced cancers. Here immunoSEQ multiplex PCR was the method, and the copy in TCRdb shows in-frame clones only, minus some. The sample has about 26,000 clones; about four fifths are singletons. Sequencing was performed on CD4+ or CD8+ T cells sorted from blood, taken in a trial of the OX40 agonist ivuxolimab. These receptor sequences come from an adult with an advanced solid tumor such as melanoma, head and neck, liver or kidney cancer. CDR3s include the opening cysteine and the closing phenylalanine or tryptophan.

J | V | CDR3
TRBJ1-2 | TRBV7-9 | CASSLDYPGGDYGYTF
TRBJ1-2 | TRBV15 | CATSSDRAPTYGYTF
TRBJ1-2 | TRBV4-1 | CASSQKQENYGYTF
TRBJ2-1 | TRBV30 | CAWARGRGEQFF
TRBJ2-3 | TRBV5-1 | CASSLRVNGADTQYF
TRBJ2-1 | TRBV6-6 | CASSYSVARDEQFF
TRBJ2-2 | TRBV5-1 | CASSSGGDGLSGELFF
TRBJ1-3 | TRBV7-8 | CASTQIGAPGDTIYF
TRBJ1-1 | TRBV5-1 | CASSPRGNTEAFF
TRBJ2-1 | TRBV7-8 | CASSLGTGVNEQFF
TRBJ2-5 | TRBV5-4 | CASSPWESQETQYF
TRBJ1-4 | TRBV6-5 | CASTRTPFGEKLFF
TRBJ1-5 | TRBV30 | CAWISQEGQNNQPQHF
TRBJ2-5 | TRBV19 | CASSTRRYQETQYF